The next 4 T cell receptor beta chains were all read from a single sample in a study of T cells in Graves' hyperthyroidism and ophthalmopathy. Researchers amplified the TCR beta CDR3 regions from RNA transcripts. The study used the HTBI primer set for a first-round RT-PCR of the TCR CDR3. TCRdb fed the multiplex PCR reads into MiXCR, producing one record per CDR3 protein. The sample yields more than 300,000 distinct CDR3 sequences, approximately 15% seen once. The material sequenced was blood. The receptors shown here come from a woman younger than 45 with Graves' hyperthyroidism.

This clonotype was observed a handful of times. This sequence joins TRBV13 and TRBJ2-3, with D perhaps being TRBD1 or TRBD2 (5 bases each). In germline, CDR1 is PRHDT, CDR2 FYEKMQ (reference sequence). Trimming took off 4 bases at V and 4 bases at J, with 21 bases between the two ends. The CDR3 is made up of 17 amino acids. Written as DNA, the CDR3 is TGTGCCAGCAGCTCCAAAGTCGGGACCGTACCCCCAGATACGCAGTATTTT. Translated: CASSSKVGTVPPDTQYF.

In this sample, this clonotype turned up many times. The CDR3 sequence is CASSPTGGDTQYF. The CDR3 bases are TGTGCCAGCAGCCCTACCGGGGGAGATACGCAGTATTTT. The genes are TRBV7-2 and TRBJ2-3; perhaps TRBD2 as D (6 bases). The germline V gene has CDR1 SGHTA and CDR2 FQGNSA. Between the trimmed V and J ends, which lost 5 bases and 5 bases, there was a span of 11 bases. The CDR3 extends over 13 amino acids.

The chain is built from TRBV28 and TRBJ1-1; 7 bases match TRBD1. V lost 3 bases, J lost 1 base, and 8 bases stayed unmatched. This CDR3 is built from 16 residues. The V gene's germline CDR1 is MDHEN and CDR2 SYDVKM. The CDR3 sequence: CASSFIGGDGNTEAFF. CDR3 coding DNA: TGTGCCAGCAGTTTCATAGGGGGCGATGGGAACACTGAAGCTTTCTTT.

This clonotype was observed many times. J is TRBJ2-5 and V is TRBV24-1; the D call may be TRBD1 or TRBD2 (5 bases each). This CDR3 region has 14 residues. The V end was cut by 4 bases, the J end by 3 bases, with 11 bases between. Germline lookup yields CDR1 KGHDR and CDR2 SFDVKD. The CDR3 DNA reads as TGTGCCACCAGTGAGTCCGGGACGGAAGAGACCCAGTACTTC. It yields the protein CATSESGTEETQYF.